This TCR beta chain was retrieved from a study of cytomegalovirus exposure and HLA in healthy donors. 13 Jbeta primers and 60 Vbeta primers were used for the PCR. The repertoire was sequenced with immunoSEQ multiplex PCR; TCRdb's copy has only in-frame clones and lacks some. The data show some 90,000 clones, with about 80% seen just once and about a third held by the top ten. V shed 1 base and J shed 8 bases, with 14 bases lying between them. This CDR3 has 14 amino acids. Germline assignment: CDR1 SGHTA and CDR2 FQGNSA. The sequencing input was PBMCs. The receptor comes from a man in his fifties or sixties in good health and CMV-seropositive. This rearrangement joins TRBV7-2 to TRBJ1-2; no clear D. CDR3 in amino acids: CASSLDASNWGYTF. The CDR3 DNA is TGTGCCAGCAGCTTAGACGCATCCAACTGGGGCTACACCTTC.